One and the same sample provided the 18 T cell receptor beta chains below, sequenced in a study of cytomegalovirus exposure and HLA in healthy donors. Researchers ran the PCR with 60 Vbeta and 13 Jbeta primers. The assay was immunoSEQ multiplex PCR, and TCRdb's table has in-frame clones only and misses some. The table has roughly 200,000 clones, almost 85% seen once; the top ten hold 0.5% to 0.55%. Sample: PBMCs. These receptors all stem from a woman between 45 and 65 years old in good health and CMV-seronegative.

This sequence joins TRBV11-2 and TRBJ1-2; 8 nucleotides line up with TRBD1. The CDR3 sequence is 15 residues long. From germline, CDR1 is SGHAT and CDR2 FQNNGV. V shed 3 bases and J 1 base; nucleotides not matched to a gene: 4. The CDR3 nucleotides are TGTGCCAGCAGCTTCCTACAGGGGGATAACTATGGCTACACCTTC. Its translation is CASSFLQGDNYGYTF.

The chain recombines TRBV7-2 with TRBJ2-1; tentatively, D is TRBD2 (7 bases). The CDR3 covers 14 residues. With 6 bases removed from V and 2 bases from J, the gap between germline ends came to 11 bases. From germline, CDR1 is SGHTA and CDR2 FQGNSA. CDR3 protein: CASRTGGPYNEQFF. The DNA of the CDR3 is TGTGCCAGCAGAACCGGGGGGCCCTACAATGAGCAGTTCTTC.

Note on this clone: One end of the junction does not line up with germline, which may come from a read error. Other nucleotide sequences from this sample produce the same CDR3. The chain combines TRBV11-2 with TRBJ1-1; possible D gene TRBD1, 5 bases. CDR1 is SGHAT and CDR2 is FQNNGV in the germline V gene. The length of the CDR3 is 15 residues. The DNA of the CDR3 is TGTGCCAGCAGTCGCCAGTCAGCCAGGGCCACTGAGGCTTTCTTT. This encodes CASSRQSARATEAFF.

The CDR3 DNA sequence: TGTGCCAGCAGTCCGAGCAGAGACAGGGCTGAAGCTTTCTTT. Encoded protein: CASSPSRDRAEAFF. V usage is TRBV28 and J usage is TRBJ1-1; 7 bases fit TRBD1. The CDR3 contains 14 residues. Trimming took 5 bases from V and 6 from J; bases not matched to a gene: 9. Germline CDR1 MDHEN, CDR2 SYDVKM.

V usage is TRBV9 and J usage is TRBJ2-2, with a weak D call TRBD1 (5 bases). This CDR3 contains 16 residues. Trimming stripped 2 bases from V and 4 bases from J, with 15 bases between. Germline V CDR1 and CDR2: SGDLS, YYNGEE. CDR3 DNA: TGTGCCAGCAGCGTCCGACCGGTCCAGGGCACCGGGGAGCTGTTTTTT. This codes for CASSVRPVQGTGELFF.

This CDR3 is CASSQEVPGQGSQPQHF. Written as DNA, the CDR3 is TGTGCCAGCAGCCAAGAAGTCCCTGGACAGGGTAGCCAGCCCCAGCATTTT. The chain is built from TRBV14 and TRBJ1-5; the match to TRBD1 covers 8 bases. This CDR3 region has 17 residues. V dropped 0 bases and J dropped 7; count of bases not matched to a gene: 11. CDR1 is SGHDN, CDR2 FVKESK, per germline.

The rearrangement joins TRBV21-1 to TRBJ1-1; TRBD1 is the table's D call, not checked against the DNA. TRBV21-1 is termed a pseudogene. This CDR3 contains 14 residues. CDR3 sequence: CASSLTRMNTEAFF. The CDR3 DNA follows: TGTGCCAGCAGTCTGACACGAATGAACACTGAAGCTTTCTTT.

The chain carries TRBV9 and TRBJ2-1; 7 nucleotides line up with TRBD1. V trimming: 1 base; J trimming: 6 bases; junction bases outside the gene matches: 16. This CDR3 has 18 residues. Germline assignment: CDR1 SGDLS and CDR2 YYNGEE. This CDR3 reads CASSVFPISAGGSNEQFF. As DNA, the CDR3 is TGTGCCAGCAGCGTATTCCCCATTTCGGCAGGGGGTTCCAATGAGCAGTTCTTC.

This chain uses TRBV5-4 with TRBJ2-1; TRBD2 agrees at 12 bases. V shed 0 bases, J shed 5 bases, and the junction held 3 bases outside the gene matches. This CDR3 region has 16 residues. Germline V lookup: CDR1 SGHNT, CDR2 YYREEE (reference sequence). CDR3 DNA: TGTGCCAGCAGCTTGGCTTCTAGCGGGGGGGACAATGAGCAGTTCTTC. Protein: CASSLASSGGDNEQFF.

This chain uses TRBV18 with TRBJ2-3; 8 nucleotides line up with TRBD1. The V gene end was trimmed by 3 bases and the J gene end by 6 bases; junction bases not matched to a gene: 8. CDR1 and CDR2 from the germline V gene are KGHSH and LQKENI. The CDR3 contains 15 residues. The CDR3 nucleotides read TGTGCCAGCTCACCGCAGGGGGCAATAGGGGATACGCAGTATTTT. Amino acids: CASSPQGAIGDTQYF.

This chain connects TRBV25-1 to TRBJ1-4, with TRBD1 matching over 10 bases. The length of the CDR3 is 14 residues. Germline CDR1 is MGHDK and CDR2 is SYGVNS. V dropped 6 bases and J dropped 6; count of bases not matched to a gene: 4. The CDR3 DNA follows: TGTGCCAGCAGGATCGGGACAGGGGATGAAAAACTGTTTTTT. Protein sequence: CASRIGTGDEKLFF.

The chain carries TRBV29-1 and TRBJ2-1; TRBD2 matches at 8 bases. Per the germline V gene, CDR1 is SQVTM and CDR2 is ANQGSEA. Trimming took 6 bases from V and 7 from J; bases not matched to a gene: 11. The CDR3 has 14 amino acids. CDR3 nucleotide sequence: TGCAGCGTCACTAGCGGAACTGGATGGAATGAGCAGTTCTTC. Translation: CSVTSGTGWNEQFF.

V gene TRBV6-5 combines with J gene TRBJ1-4; 7 nucleotides agree with TRBD1. The length of the CDR3 is 14 residues. CDR1 MNHEY and CDR2 SVGAGI come from the germline V gene. V shed 5 bases, J shed 8 bases, and the junction held 8 bases outside the gene matches. CDR3 amino acids: CASSRQGGGEKLFF. CDR3 nucleotides: TGTGCCAGCAGTCGACAGGGAGGAGGCGAAAAACTGTTTTTT.

This chain joins TRBV5-1 and TRBJ2-1; 11 bases match TRBD2. The CDR3 has 16 amino acids. J was trimmed by 8 bases and V by 4 bases; bases with no gene match: 11. Germline assignment: CDR1 SGHRS and CDR2 YFSETQ. The CDR3 is CASSTGGLAGTDEQFF. The DNA of the CDR3 is TGCGCCAGCAGCACTGGCGGACTAGCGGGTACCGATGAGCAGTTCTTC. Looking up the rest from reference TRBV5-1 and TRBJ2-1 gives the full variable domain: KAGVTQTPRYLIKTRGQQVTLSCSPISGHRSVSWYQQTPGQGLQFLFEYFSETQRNKGNFPGRFSGRQFSNSRSEMNVSTLELGDSALYLCASSTGGLAGTDEQFFGPGTRLTVL.

CDR3: CASSVNAGGVYEQYF. CDR3 bases: TGTGCCAGCAGCGTTAATGCGGGGGGGGTATACGAGCAGTACTTC. The chain is built from TRBV9 and TRBJ2-7; 9 nucleotides match TRBD2. The CDR3 is made up of 15 amino acids. The V and J ends lost 2 bases and 4 bases, in that order; junction bases with no gene match: 7. CDR1 is SGDLS, CDR2 YYNGEE, per germline.

The CDR3 DNA is TGTGCCTGGAGTGCAAGACCCGGGACAGGCTCTGGAAACACCATATATTTT. Residues: CAWSARPGTGSGNTIYF. This chain joins TRBV30 and TRBJ1-3; 8 bases match TRBD1. Germline V gene sequence: CDR1 GTSNPN, CDR2 SVGIG (reference sequence). After removal of 1 base from V and 0 bases from J, the junction contained 8 bases not matched to a gene. The CDR3 contains 17 residues. The full variable domain, completed using reference TRBV30 and TRBJ1-3, is SQTIHQWPATLVQPVGSPLSLECTVEGTSNPNLYWYRQAAGRGLQLLFYSVGIGQISSEVPQNLSASRPQDRQFILSSKKLLLSDSGFYLCAWSARPGTGSGNTIYFGEGSWLTVV.

This rearrangement joins TRBV11-3 to TRBJ2-2; D gene ambiguous. Per germline, CDR1 SGHNT and CDR2 YENEEA. V lost 1 base and J 2 bases, leaving 5 bases between the germline ends. The CDR3 loop spans 14 amino acids. The CDR3, as DNA: TGTGCCAGCAGCTTAGGAGCCAACACCGGGGAGCTGTTTTTT. It translates to CASSLGANTGELFF.

This clone was detected a few times. This rearrangement joins TRBV4-2 to TRBJ2-1; 7 positions agree with TRBD1. CDR1 is LGHNA and CDR2 is YNFKEQ in the germline V gene. This CDR3 has 12 residues. V lost 3 bases and J lost 10; bases outside the gene matches: 3. CDR3 protein: CASSQRDREQFF. The CDR3, as DNA: TGTGCCAGCAGCCAGAGGGACAGAGAGCAGTTCTTC.